Listed here are 27 T cell receptor beta chains from one sample, sequenced in a study of T cells in Graves' hyperthyroidism and ophthalmopathy. There were TCR beta CDR3 regions amplified from RNA transcripts. The primer set for the first-round RT-PCR of the TCR CDR3 was HTBI. TCRdb processed the multiplex PCR reads anew with MiXCR; each CDR3 protein has one entry. The top ten clones hold 20% of a sample with about 400,000 distinct CDR3 sequences, 13% to 15% of them seen once. Sequences were obtained from blood. The source is a young woman with Graves' ophthalmopathy.

This clonotype appeared a few times. V is TRBV19 and J is TRBJ1-4, with D perhaps matching TRBD1 (6 bases). This CDR3 contains 15 residues. Deletions cut 4 bases from V and 4 bases from J, with 13 bases between. Germline V gene lookup returns CDR1 LNHDA and CDR2 SQIVND (reference sequence). CDR3 residues: CASSTQDSYNEKLFF. In nucleotides, the CDR3 is TGTGCCAGTAGTACCCAGGACAGCTATAATGAAAAACTGTTTTTT.

The V gene is TRBV29-1, the J gene TRBJ2-3, with TRBD1 matching over 8 bases. The J segment lost 6 bases and the V segment lost 7 bases, leaving 3 bases of the junction unmatched. Per germline, CDR1 SQVTM and CDR2 ANQGSEA. The CDR3 covers 11 residues. The CDR3 here is CSARQGDTQYF. The CDR3 nucleotides are TGCAGCGCCCGACAGGGGGATACGCAGTATTTT.

This clonotype occurred many times. The chain carries TRBV12-3 or TRBV12-4 and TRBJ1-1, with D hard to call. The CDR3 has 12 amino acids. The germline V and J ends were trimmed by 4 bases and 11 bases, with 14 bases remaining between them. The CDR3 reads CASSSPGGYAFF. CDR3 in DNA: TGTGCCAGCAGTTCCCCCGGCGGCTATGCTTTCTTT.

This clonotype has ten or more counts. The chain uses TRBV3-1 and TRBJ2-5; D not resolved. The CDR3 has 12 residues. Germline V lookup: CDR1 LGHDT, CDR2 YNNKEL (reference sequence). V was pared by 4 bases and J by 5 bases, with 8 bases between. The CDR3 DNA reads as TGTGCCAGCAGCCCCTCCAGGGAGACCCAGTACTTC. It codes for CASSPSRETQYF.

The chain uses TRBV29-1 and TRBJ1-1; D not resolved. V was trimmed by 6 bases and J by 5 bases, leaving 16 bases between them. The germline V gene has CDR1 SQVTM and CDR2 ANQGSEA. The CDR3 sequence is 13 residues long. The CDR3 loop is CSVQKDGRTEAFF. The CDR3 DNA is TGCAGCGTCCAGAAGGACGGGAGGACTGAAGCTTTCTTT.

The chain is built from TRBV15 and TRBJ1-1; no firm D call. The CDR3 extends over 12 amino acids. CDR1 LNHNV and CDR2 YYDKDF come from the germline V gene (reference sequence). V was cut by 1 base and J by 9 bases, with 9 bases left in between. The CDR3 here is CATSRVSSQAFF. CDR3 sequence (DNA): TGTGCCACCAGCAGAGTATCGTCTCAAGCTTTCTTT.

This clonotype was seen many times. The rearrangement uses TRBV18 and TRBJ2-3; no firm D call. V was trimmed by 2 bases and J by 4 bases, leaving 13 bases between them. The CDR3 is made up of 15 amino acids. Germline V gives CDR1 KGHSH, CDR2 LQKENI. CDR3 bases: TGTGCCAGCTCACCAGCCTCACAGAATCCAGATACGCAGTATTTT. Its protein product is CASSPASQNPDTQYF.

This clonotype was recorded many times. J is TRBJ1-5 and V is TRBV7-2; 9 bases agree with TRBD1. Germline CDR1 reads SGHTA; CDR2 reads FQGNSA. V trimming: 5 bases; J trimming: 6 bases; junction bases outside the gene matches: 8. The CDR3 length is 15 residues. As DNA, the CDR3 is TGTGCCAGCAGCAAGGGGGGACAGGGTAGTCAGCCCCAGCATTTT. Residues: CASSKGGQGSQPQHF.

Many counts were recorded for this clonotype. The chain links TRBV28 to TRBJ2-7, with TRBD1 matching 8 bases. The V gene's germline CDR1 is MDHEN and CDR2 SYDVKM. V was pared by 3 bases and J by 6 bases, with 22 bases of the junction left unmatched. The CDR3 runs to 19 residues. In DNA, the CDR3 is TGTGCCAGCAGTTTCCCCGCCGGGACAGGTGCTCCATTGTCTGGCGAGCAGTACTTC. Its protein product is CASSFPAGTGAPLSGEQYF.

At least ten counts were recorded for this clonotype. The rearrangement joins TRBV28 to TRBJ2-1, with 9 bases fitting TRBD2. The V gene end was trimmed by 1 base and the J gene end by 7 bases; junction bases not matched to a gene: 20. Germline CDR1 is MDHEN and CDR2 is SYDVKM. The CDR3 is made up of 20 amino acids. DNA for the CDR3: TGTGCCAGCAGTTTATTATTCGGGGTAGCGGGGGCCCTCCGGCCTAATGAGCAGTTCTTC. This encodes CASSLLFGVAGALRPNEQFF.

This clonotype was detected ten times or more. The chain has TRBV27 and TRBJ2-3; 8 nucleotides agree with TRBD2. The CDR3 sequence is 17 residues long. V lost 2 bases, J lost 0 bases, and 7 bases stayed unmatched. Germline V gene lookup returns CDR1 MNHEY and CDR2 SMNVEV (reference sequence). CDR3 region: CASSLTFGGASTDTQYF. The CDR3 bases are TGTGCCAGCAGTTTAACCTTCGGGGGGGCTAGCACAGATACGCAGTATTTT.

Ten or more counts support this clonotype. The genes are TRBV5-5 and TRBJ2-6; D gene uncertain. V was cut by 3 bases and J by 0 bases, with 4 bases left in between. Per germline, CDR1 SGHKS and CDR2 YYEKEE (reference sequence). The CDR3 runs 14 residues. The CDR3 DNA sequence: TGTGCCAGCAGCTCTATCTCTGGGGCCAACGTCCTGACTTTC. The encoded protein is CASSSISGANVLTF.

A few counts support this clonotype. CDR3 in DNA: TGCGCCAGCAGCTTGGTACCAGGTCGGATGGGAGGAAACACCATATATTTT. This gives the protein CASSLVPGRMGGNTIYF. The V gene is TRBV5-1, the J gene TRBJ1-3, with D unresolved. Germline CDR1 SGHRS, CDR2 YFSETQ. This CDR3 spans 17 amino acids. Trimming removed 0 bases from V and 4 bases from J, with 17 bases in between.

Note on this clonotype: The conserved closing phenylalanine or tryptophan is absent in this CDR3, likely reflecting a read error. The genes are TRBV28 and TRBJ1-2; D gene uncertain. The length of the CDR3 is 15 residues. Between the trimmed V and J ends, which lost 5 bases and 5 bases, there was a span of 18 bases. CDR1 MDHEN and CDR2 SYDVKM come from the germline V gene. For the CDR3, the DNA is TGTGCCAGCAGTCTCCAATTAAGGGATATTTATGGCTACACCCTC. This gives the protein CASSLQLRDIYGYTL.

The genes are TRBV11-3 and TRBJ2-7, with D possibly being TRBD1 (6 bases). The CDR3 is 17 amino acids. Germline V gene data show CDR1 as SGHNT and CDR2 as YENEEA. V gave up 9 bases and J gave up 0 bases, with 24 bases separating them. The CDR3 spells CASSPNGRGSPSYEQYF. The CDR3 DNA reads as TGTGCCAGTAGTCCCAATGGAAGGGGGTCGCCCTCCTACGAGCAGTACTTC.

In its sample, this clonotype was seen a few times. The V and J genes are TRBV27 and TRBJ2-2; D tentatively fits TRBD1 or TRBD2 (7 bases each). The CDR3 is made up of 16 amino acids. The germline V and J ends were trimmed by 4 bases and 6 bases, with 18 bases remaining between them. Germline CDR1 MNHEY, CDR2 SMNVEV (reference sequence). In DNA form, the CDR3 reads TGTGCCAGCAGTTGGCAGGGGGGGGGTAGCGCCGGGGAGCTGTTTTTT. Its translation is CASSWQGGGSAGELFF.

The table lists this clonotype with many counts. The chain recombines TRBV11-1 with TRBJ1-2; D is undetermined. V was pared by 5 bases and J by 5 bases, with 18 bases between. This CDR3 contains 15 residues. Germline V lookup: CDR1 SGHAT, CDR2 FQDESV (reference sequence). CDR3 loop: CASSPDVRRVYGYTF. The CDR3 DNA is TGTGCCAGCAGCCCCGACGTACGGAGAGTTTATGGCTACACCTTC. Based on the CDR3 plus reference TRBV11-1 and TRBJ1-2, the full variable domain is EAEVAQSPRYKITEKSQAVAFWCDPISGHATLYWYRQILGQGPELLVQFQDESVVDDSQLPKDRFSAERLKGVDSTLKIQPAELGDSAMYLCASSPDVRRVYGYTFGSGTRLTVV.

This clonotype has a count of ten or more. The chain uses TRBV12-3 or TRBV12-4 and TRBJ2-3; 7 bases are a match to TRBD2. V lost 6 bases and J lost 2; bases outside the gene matches: 5. This CDR3 is 14 amino acids long. The CDR3 sequence: CASRTSELTDTQYF. In DNA, the CDR3 is TGTGCCAGCAGAACTAGCGAACTCACAGATACGCAGTATTTT.

This clonotype was picked up a small number of times. This chain's CDR3 is CASSVQGGDEKLFF. Here the CDR3 DNA reads TGTGCCAGCAGCGTACAGGGAGGGGATGAAAAACTGTTTTTT. The chain couples TRBV9 to TRBJ1-4; a possible D gene is TRBD1 (5 bases). V gave up 1 base and J gave up 6 bases, with 10 bases separating them. This CDR3 comprises 14 residues. Germline values: CDR1 SGDLS, CDR2 YYNGEE.

This clonotype has at least ten counts. The rearrangement joins TRBV7-8 to TRBJ2-2; D gene unclear. This CDR3 spans 13 amino acids. V lost 1 base and J 5 bases, leaving 5 bases between the germline ends. Looked up from germline, CDR1 is SGHVS and CDR2 is FQNEAQ. DNA of the CDR3: TGTGCCAGCAGCTTAGTTCAAACCGGGGAGCTGTTTTTT. It yields the protein CASSLVQTGELFF.

This clonotype was observed many times. The rearrangement links TRBV6-2 or TRBV6-3 to TRBJ1-2; 9 bases fit TRBD1. The V gene's germline CDR1 is MNHEY and CDR2 SVGEGT. The trim removed 6 bases at V and 3 bases at J, leaving 8 bases unmatched. The CDR3 sequence is 15 residues long. Here the CDR3 reads CASRETGGRDYGYTF. The CDR3 nucleotides are TGTGCCAGCAGAGAGACAGGGGGAAGGGACTATGGCTACACCTTC.

This clonotype has only a few counts. The chain carries TRBV5-6 and TRBJ1-6; no definite D call. The germline V gene has CDR1 SGHDT and CDR2 YYEEEE. V lost 2 bases and J lost 0, with 9 bases in between. The length of the CDR3 is 16 residues. CDR3 protein: CASSFRGGSYNSPLHF. The CDR3 coding sequence is TGTGCCAGCAGCTTTCGGGGAGGCTCCTATAATTCACCCCTCCACTTT.

This clonotype occurred many times. V gene TRBV2 combines with J gene TRBJ1-2; 8 bases agree with TRBD1. V lost 6 bases and J lost 0; bases outside the gene matches: 12. Germline lookup yields CDR1 SNHLY and CDR2 FYNNEI. This CDR3 is built from 17 residues. This CDR3 is CASREGDRHTANYGYTF. The DNA of the CDR3 is TGTGCCAGCAGGGAGGGGGACAGGCATACAGCTAACTATGGCTACACCTTC.

This clonotype was observed at least ten times. The chain couples TRBV6-1 to TRBJ1-1; a weak D match, TRBD1 (5 bases). Trimming removed 5 bases from V and 3 bases from J, with 16 bases in between. CDR1 and CDR2 (germline): MNHNS, SASEGT. CDR3 length: 15 amino acids. CDR3 region: CASSRFAQGHTEAFF. CDR3 DNA sequence: TGTGCCAGCAGTCGCTTCGCTCAGGGACACACTGAAGCTTTCTTT.

This sequence joins TRBV9 and TRBJ2-4; 7 bases are a match to TRBD1. Germline V CDR1 and CDR2: SGDLS, YYNGEE. The J segment lost 5 bases and the V segment lost 4 bases, leaving 9 bases of the junction unmatched. CDR3 length: 15 amino acids. The chain's CDR3 is CASSPITGVQNIQYF. CDR3 DNA sequence: TGTGCCAGCAGCCCAATAACAGGGGTTCAAAACATTCAGTACTTC.

This clonotype has ten or more counts. The chain links TRBV6-1 to TRBJ1-6, with a tentative D call TRBD1 (5 bases). CDR1 and CDR2 from the germline V gene are MNHNS and SASEGT. V lost 3 bases and J 7 bases, leaving 13 bases between the germline ends. The CDR3 is 15 residues long. The CDR3: CASSEGMGRNSPLHF. The CDR3 DNA reads TGTGCCAGCAGTGAGGGGATGGGACGGAATTCACCCCTCCACTTT.

The chain joins TRBV20-1 to TRBJ2-1, with 9 bases aligning to TRBD2. CDR1 is DFQATT and CDR2 is SNEGSKA in the germline V gene (reference sequence). This CDR3 comprises 14 residues. Trimming cost V 2 bases and J 3 bases; bases outside gene matches: 2. The chain's CDR3 is CSARSSGVYNEQFF. The CDR3 DNA reads as TGCAGTGCTAGATCTAGCGGGGTCTACAATGAGCAGTTCTTC.